What follows is one T cell receptor beta chain and its context. Its specificity is not known. Libraries were prepared by immunoSEQ multiplex PCR; TCRdb keeps only in-frame clonotypes and omits some of them. In the table there are 85,000 to 110,000 clones, 80% to 90% of which are singletons. The data belong to a study of T cell responses to AZD1222 COVID-19 vaccine. Study findings and constraints: Only five to seven AZD1222 recipients were seropositive at baseline.

Germline CDR1 and CDR2: MNHEY and SVGEGT. Trimming at V came to 2 bases and at J to 5 bases, leaving 7 bases not matched to a gene. The CDR3 spans 15 residues. This material consisted of peripheral blood, taken on day 0 of AZD1222 vaccination. The gene calls are TRBV6-2 or TRBV6-3 and TRBJ2-7; the match to TRBD1 covers 9 bases. This sequence originates from an adult in good health. The CDR3 sequence: CASSYRGQGNDEQYF. In DNA form, the CDR3 reads TGTGCCAGCAGTTACCGAGGACAGGGGAATGACGAGCAGTACTTC.